The 23 T cell receptor beta chains in this list originate from one sample, sequenced in a study of vaccination effects on CD4 cells after COVID-19. Following 10 days of culture, CD4+ T cells were isolated. BNT162b2 vaccine or mRNA-1273 vaccine was given to participants in two doses. These receptors have no identified antigens. TCRdb's copy holds only in-frame clones and misses some; the assay was immunoSEQ multiplex PCR. The sample contains 7,500 to 10,000 clones, roughly 80% of which appear only once. Source: CD4+ T cells from PBMCs cultured without peptide, taken after COVID-19 vaccination. The origin of the receptors is a human donor who received a COVID-19 vaccine.

This chain joins TRBV4-3 and TRBJ1-1; TRBD1 aligns across 7 bases. The trim removed 6 bases at V and 12 bases at J, leaving 16 bases unmatched. The germline gives CDR1 LGHNA, CDR2 YSLEER. The CDR3 loop spans 14 amino acids. This CDR3 reads CASRQQGTSSGTFF. The CDR3 nucleotides are TGCGCCAGCAGACAACAGGGGACCTCGTCGGGGACTTTCTTT.

The V gene is TRBV4-1, the J gene TRBJ1-1, with 7 bases that match TRBD1. Germline V gene data show CDR1 as MGHRA and CDR2 as YSYEKL. The CDR3 covers 15 residues. Trimming at V came to 3 bases and at J to 3 bases, leaving 7 bases not matched to a gene. CDR3 DNA sequence: TGCGCCAGCAGCCAGGATCGCAGGGGGGACACTGAAGCTTTCTTT. This translates into CASSQDRRGDTEAFF.

The J gene is TRBJ1-5, the V gene TRBV28; the D is unclear. With 4 bases removed from V and 9 bases from J, the gap between germline ends came to 13 bases. CDR1 is MDHEN, CDR2 SYDVKM, per germline. CDR3 size: 13 residues. CDR3 sequence: CASSSRIPAPQHF. Here the CDR3 DNA reads TGTGCCAGCAGTTCCCGTATACCGGCGCCCCAGCATTTT.

The chain recombines TRBV10-1 with TRBJ2-7; a possible D gene is TRBD2 (7 bases). The CDR3 has 13 amino acids. Trimming cost V 8 bases and J 7 bases, with 18 bases left between them. CDR1 and CDR2 (germline): WNHNN, SYGVQD (reference sequence). The CDR3: CASSVGGGWEQYF. For the CDR3, the DNA is TGCGCCAGCTCGGTGGGGGGGGGCTGGGAGCAGTACTTC.

V gene TRBV3-1 (or the pseudogene TRBV3-2) combines with J gene TRBJ1-1, with D unresolved. CDR3 length: 13 amino acids. The V end was cut by 1 base, the J end by 5 bases, with 8 bases between. Germline V CDR1 and CDR2: LGHDT, YNNKEL (reference sequence). CDR3 DNA: TGTGCCAGCAGCCAAGTTAGGGTGACTGAAGCTTTCTTT. Residues: CASSQVRVTEAFF.

The rearrangement joins TRBV10-3 to TRBJ2-2; D possibly uses TRBD1 or TRBD2 (5 bases each). This CDR3 spans 12 amino acids. The V gene's germline CDR1 is ENHRY and CDR2 SYGVKD. Trimming removed 8 bases at V and 6 bases at J, with 10 bases between. The CDR3 DNA sequence: TGTGCCATCGGGACGGCGGCCGGGGAGCTGTTTTTT. It encodes CAIGTAAGELFF.

The V gene is TRBV5-4, the J gene TRBJ2-6; 9 bases match TRBD1. The J segment lost 0 bases and the V segment lost 4 bases, leaving 2 bases of the junction unmatched. CDR1 is SGHNT and CDR2 is YYREEE in the germline V gene (reference sequence). The CDR3 is 16 amino acids. Here the CDR3 DNA reads TGTGCCAGCAGCCGGGACAGGGACTCTGGGGCCAACGTCCTGACTTTC. This translates into CASSRDRDSGANVLTF.

V gene TRBV2 combines with J gene TRBJ1-2, with 8 nucleotides matching TRBD1. CDR3 length: 15 amino acids. The germline V gene has CDR1 SNHLY and CDR2 FYNNEI. V lost 6 bases and J lost 1; bases outside the gene matches: 7. The CDR3 sequence: CASSLRDRLNYGYTF. Written as DNA, the CDR3 is TGTGCCAGCAGCCTCCGGGACAGGCTTAACTATGGCTACACCTTC.

The V and J genes are TRBV7-2 and TRBJ2-3; maybe TRBD2 (6 bases). Germline assignment: CDR1 SGHTA and CDR2 FQGNSA. V gave up 1 base and J gave up 3 bases, with 11 bases separating them. This CDR3 is 15 amino acids long. The DNA of the CDR3 is TGTGCCAGCAGCTTAGTATGGGGGGAAACAGATACGCAGTATTTT. The encoded protein is CASSLVWGETDTQYF.

This chain joins TRBV6-6 and TRBJ2-1, with 7 bases identical to TRBD2. The V gene's germline CDR1 is MNHNY and CDR2 SVGAGI (reference sequence). The CDR3 has 11 amino acids. The ends lost 8 bases at V and 15 bases at J; junction bases unmatched: 10. The CDR3, as DNA: TGTGCCAGCTATCAGCGGGGAAGTCTGTTCTTC. Translation gives CASYQRGSLFF.

The chain combines TRBV27 with TRBJ2-7; perhaps TRBD2 as D (6 bases). The germline CDR1 and CDR2 sequences are MNHEY and SMNVEV (reference sequence). CDR3 length: 16 amino acids. The V gene lost 5 bases and the J gene lost 0 bases, with 17 bases spanning the gap. The CDR3 here is CASSPLAPRSSYEQYF. The CDR3 DNA is TGTGCCAGCAGTCCTCTAGCGCCTAGGAGCTCCTACGAGCAGTACTTC.

Here the CDR3 reads CASSQRGGRGGTGELFF. Here the CDR3 DNA reads TGTGCCAGCAGCCAACGGGGGGGCCGAGGTGGCACCGGGGAGCTGTTTTTT. The chain employs TRBV3-1 (or the pseudogene TRBV3-2) and TRBJ2-2, with 8 bases lining up with TRBD2. Germline CDR1 and CDR2: LGHDT and YNNKEL (reference sequence). The CDR3 loop spans 17 amino acids. Trimming at V came to 2 bases and at J to 4 bases, leaving 9 bases not matched to a gene.

The chain couples TRBV28 to TRBJ1-6; a possible D gene is TRBD1 (6 bases). Deletions cut 0 bases from V and 7 bases from J, with 13 bases between. CDR1 MDHEN and CDR2 SYDVKM come from the germline V gene. The CDR3 covers 16 residues. CDR3 protein: CASSLWGGAFNSPLHF. CDR3 DNA sequence: TGTGCCAGCAGTTTATGGGGGGGGGCTTTCAATTCACCCCTCCACTTT.

The rearrangement links TRBV10-3 to TRBJ2-2; D possibly uses TRBD1 or TRBD2 (6 bases each). V lost 8 bases and J 2 bases, leaving 18 bases between the germline ends. Germline V lookup: CDR1 ENHRY, CDR2 SYGVKD. This CDR3 contains 16 residues. The DNA for the CDR3 is TGTGCCATCGGTCAAGGGGGGAGCGTCAACACCGGGGAGCTGTTTTTT. As protein: CAIGQGGSVNTGELFF.

The CDR3 coding sequence is TGTGCCAGCAGTTTTAAGGGGGAGCTGTTTTTT. Its translation is CASSFKGELFF. J is TRBJ2-2 and V is TRBV28; no clear D. The CDR3 has 11 residues. Trimming left V 3 bases short and J 8 bases short, with 4 bases between. Germline values: CDR1 MDHEN, CDR2 SYDVKM.

This clone was seen a few times. J is TRBJ2-7 and V is TRBV27; 10 nucleotides line up with TRBD2. Trimming removed 3 bases from V and 2 bases from J; junction bases left unmatched: 4. The germline CDR1 and CDR2 sequences are MNHEY and SMNVEV (reference sequence). The CDR3 covers 15 residues. This chain's CDR3 is CASSFQSGRAYEQYF. Here the CDR3 DNA reads TGTGCCAGCAGTTTCCAAAGCGGGAGGGCCTACGAGCAGTACTTC.

This rearrangement joins TRBV6-5 to TRBJ2-2; TRBD2 is a possible D gene (6 bases). Germline assignment: CDR1 MNHEY and CDR2 SVGAGI. The CDR3 contains 15 residues. Trimming took 6 bases from V and 0 from J, leaving 11 bases between them. The CDR3 region is CASREGLSNTGELFF. In DNA, the CDR3 is TGTGCCAGCAGGGAGGGACTGTCGAACACCGGGGAGCTGTTTTTT.

This clone appeared a single time. J is TRBJ1-1 and V is TRBV2; D is uncertain. CDR3 length: 13 residues. The V end was cut by 6 bases, the J end by 3 bases, with 11 bases between. Germline CDR1 is SNHLY and CDR2 is FYNNEI. The CDR3 loop is CASRVEAYTEAFF. The CDR3 nucleotides are TGTGCCAGCAGGGTAGAAGCGTACACTGAAGCTTTCTTT.

The CDR3 nucleotides read TGCAGTGCCTCCCCATACGAGCAGTACTTC. This encodes CSASPYEQYF. The chain recombines TRBV20-1 with TRBJ2-7; no clear D. From germline, CDR1 is DFQATT and CDR2 SNEGSKA (reference sequence). V was clipped by 6 bases and J by 4 bases, with 7 bases between them. The CDR3 contains 10 residues.

This chain joins TRBV2 and TRBJ2-5, with 12 bases lining up with TRBD2. J was trimmed by 5 bases and V by 7 bases; bases with no gene match: 11. Germline CDR1 and CDR2: SNHLY and FYNNEI. The CDR3 has 16 amino acids. CDR3 region: CASKGLAGGDRETQYF. The CDR3 DNA reads TGTGCCAGCAAAGGCCTAGCGGGGGGGGATCGGGAGACCCAGTACTTC.

The chain employs TRBV4-1 and TRBJ2-1, with TRBD2 as a possible D gene (6 bases). The V end was cut by 4 bases, the J end by 1 base, with 17 bases between. This CDR3 is 17 amino acids long. Germline V gene sequence: CDR1 MGHRA, CDR2 YSYEKL. The chain's CDR3 is CASSLGPSGLSYNEQFF. CDR3 DNA sequence: TGCGCCAGCAGCCTCGGGCCTTCGGGACTTTCCTACAATGAGCAGTTCTTC.

This clone came up once. The chain carries TRBV19 and TRBJ2-7; 8 nucleotides line up with TRBD1. The junction had 5 bases not matched to a gene; V was cut back by 7 bases and J by 3 bases. CDR3 length: 13 amino acids. Germline values: CDR1 LNHDA, CDR2 SQIVND (reference sequence). Written as DNA, the CDR3 is TGTGCCAGTAAGGACAGGGTCGGCTACGAGCAGTACTTC. Protein product: CASKDRVGYEQYF. Filled out from reference TRBV19 and TRBJ2-7, the complete variable domain reads DGGITQSPKYLFRKEGQNVTLSCEQNLNHDAMYWYRQDPGQGLRLIYYSQIVNDFQKGDIAEGYSVSREKKESFPLTVTSAQKNPTAFYLCASKDRVGYEQYFGPGTRLTVT.

The chain couples TRBV11-2 to TRBJ2-1; 12 bases are shared with TRBD2. CDR3 length: 16 residues. Unmatched junction bases numbered 7, after V lost 3 bases and J lost 7 bases. From germline, CDR1 is SGHAT and CDR2 FQNNGV. The CDR3 DNA follows: TGTGCCAGCAGCTTCCTAGCGGGAGGGCCAGGGAATGAGCAGTTCTTC. Translated, it gives CASSFLAGGPGNEQFF.